The next 4 T cell receptor beta chains were all read from a single sample in a study of blood T cell repertoires in COVID-19. Some clones are missing from TCRdb's copy, which holds only in-frame ones; the method was immunoSEQ multiplex PCR. The sample has 150,000 to 200,000 clones, about 84% seen once; the top ten hold over 5%. The sequencing sample was made of peripheral blood. The receptors come from a woman under 40 with acute or convalescent COVID-19.

The V call is TRBV28, the J call TRBJ1-5; D is ambiguous. The germline V gene encodes CDR1 MDHEN and CDR2 SYDVKM. Trimming shortened V by 11 bases and J by 7 bases, and 18 bases separated the two germline ends. The CDR3 has 13 residues. The CDR3 is CASRRFEGQPQHF. The CDR3 bases are TGTGCCTCGAGGCGCTTCGAGGGCCAGCCCCAGCATTTT.

The chain couples TRBV28 to TRBJ2-7; 9 bases are shared with TRBD1. Germline V gene sequence: CDR1 MDHEN, CDR2 SYDVKM. The CDR3 consists of 15 residues. The J segment lost 6 bases and the V segment lost 2 bases, leaving 8 bases of the junction unmatched. DNA of the CDR3: TGTGCCAGCAGTTTACCTGGACAGGGGCCTATCGAGCAGTACTTC. Translation: CASSLPGQGPIEQYF. Together with reference TRBV28 and TRBJ2-7, the CDR3 gives the full variable domain: DVKVTQSSRYLVKRTGEKVFLECVQDMDHENMFWYRQDPGLGLRLIYFSYDVKMKEKGDIPEGYSVSREKKERFSLILESASTNQTSMYLCASSLPGQGPIEQYFGPGTRLTVT.

The chain recombines TRBV24-1 with TRBJ1-2; 7 nucleotides align to TRBD1. With V trimmed by 4 bases and J by 8 bases, 15 bases remained unmatched. CDR1 and CDR2 (germline): KGHDR, SFDVKD. This CDR3 has 16 amino acids. The CDR3 DNA reads TGTGCCACCAGTGACCACGCCCCGACAGGGAATTGGGGCTACACCTTC. This translates into CATSDHAPTGNWGYTF.

As DNA, the CDR3 is TGTGCCAGCAGTTCTAGCAGTGGCTCCTACAATGAGCAGTTCTTC. Its translation: CASSSSSGSYNEQFF. J is TRBJ2-1 and V is TRBV6-2 or TRBV6-3, with D possibly being TRBD2 (5 bases). Trimming cost V 4 bases and J 0 bases, with 10 bases left between them. CDR3 length equals 15 residues. In germline, CDR1 is MNHEY, CDR2 SVGEGT.